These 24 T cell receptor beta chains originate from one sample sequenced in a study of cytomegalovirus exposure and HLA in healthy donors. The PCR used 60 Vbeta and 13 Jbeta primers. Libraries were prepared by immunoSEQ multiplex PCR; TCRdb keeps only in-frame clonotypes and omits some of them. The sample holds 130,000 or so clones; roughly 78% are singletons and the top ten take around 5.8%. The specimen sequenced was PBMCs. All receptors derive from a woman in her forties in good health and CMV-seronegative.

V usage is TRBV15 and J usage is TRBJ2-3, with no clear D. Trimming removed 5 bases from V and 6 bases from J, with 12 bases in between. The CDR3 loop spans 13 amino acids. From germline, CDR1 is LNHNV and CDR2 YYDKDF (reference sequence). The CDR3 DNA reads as TGTGCCACCAGCGGTCGGGTGGCGGATACGCAGTATTTT. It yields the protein CATSGRVADTQYF. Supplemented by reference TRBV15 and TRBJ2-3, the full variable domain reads DAMVIQNPRYQVTQFGKPVTLSCSQTLNHNVMYWYQQKSSQAPKLLFHYYDKDFNNEADTPDNFQSRRPNTSFCFLDIRSPGLGDTAMYLCATSGRVADTQYFGPGTRLTVL.

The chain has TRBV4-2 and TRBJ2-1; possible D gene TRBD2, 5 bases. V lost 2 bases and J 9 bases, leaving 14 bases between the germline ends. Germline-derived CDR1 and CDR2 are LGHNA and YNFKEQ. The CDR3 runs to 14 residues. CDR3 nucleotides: TGTGCCAGCAGCCAATCCCGGGGAGAGGGTGAGCAGTTCTTC. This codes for CASSQSRGEGEQFF.

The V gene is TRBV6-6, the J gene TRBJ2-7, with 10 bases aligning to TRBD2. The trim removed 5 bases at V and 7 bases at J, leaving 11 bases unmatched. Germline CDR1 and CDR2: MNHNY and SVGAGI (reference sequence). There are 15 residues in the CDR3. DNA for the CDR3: TGTGCCAGCAGTCAGCAAGCGGGAGGGGAATCAGAGCAGTACTTC. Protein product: CASSQQAGGESEQYF.

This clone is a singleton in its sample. The CDR3 region has the DNA TGCGCCAGCAGCCGGACTAGCGGGATAGTTAATGAGCAGTTCTTC. Protein product: CASSRTSGIVNEQFF. The chain links TRBV4-1 to TRBJ2-1; 12 nucleotides align to TRBD2. The germline gives CDR1 MGHRA, CDR2 YSYEKL. This CDR3 is built from 15 residues. V shed 4 bases, J shed 7 bases, and the junction held 5 bases outside the gene matches.

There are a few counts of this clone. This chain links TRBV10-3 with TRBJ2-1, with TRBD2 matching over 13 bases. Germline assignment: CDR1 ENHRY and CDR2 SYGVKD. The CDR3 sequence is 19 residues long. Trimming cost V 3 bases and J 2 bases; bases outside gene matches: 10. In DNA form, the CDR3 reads TGTGCCATCAGTGACCCGACCGGGACTAGCGGGAACACCTACAATGAGCAGTTCTTC. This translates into CAISDPTGTSGNTYNEQFF.

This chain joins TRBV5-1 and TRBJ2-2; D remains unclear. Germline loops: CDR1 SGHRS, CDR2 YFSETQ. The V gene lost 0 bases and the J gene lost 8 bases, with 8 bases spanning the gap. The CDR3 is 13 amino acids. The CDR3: CASSLGASGELFF. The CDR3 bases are TGCGCCAGCAGCTTGGGGGCCTCAGGGGAGCTGTTTTTT.

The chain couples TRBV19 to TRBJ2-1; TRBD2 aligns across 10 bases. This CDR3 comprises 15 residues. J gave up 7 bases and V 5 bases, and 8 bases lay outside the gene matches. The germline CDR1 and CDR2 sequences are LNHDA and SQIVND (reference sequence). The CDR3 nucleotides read TGTGCCAGTAGTGGGACTAGCGCTGATGGTAATGAGCAGTTCTTC. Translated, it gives CASSGTSADGNEQFF. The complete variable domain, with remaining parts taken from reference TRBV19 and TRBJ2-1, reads DGGITQSPKYLFRKEGQNVTLSCEQNLNHDAMYWYRQDPGQGLRLIYYSQIVNDFQKGDIAEGYSVSREKKESFPLTVTSAQKNPTAFYLCASSGTSADGNEQFFGPGTRLTVL.

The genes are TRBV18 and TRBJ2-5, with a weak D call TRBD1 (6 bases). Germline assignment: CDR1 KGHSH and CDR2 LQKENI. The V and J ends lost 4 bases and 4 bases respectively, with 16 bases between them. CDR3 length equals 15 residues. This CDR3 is CASSLNRVSGETQYF. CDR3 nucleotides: TGTGCCAGCTCACTTAACAGGGTTTCAGGAGAGACCCAGTACTTC.

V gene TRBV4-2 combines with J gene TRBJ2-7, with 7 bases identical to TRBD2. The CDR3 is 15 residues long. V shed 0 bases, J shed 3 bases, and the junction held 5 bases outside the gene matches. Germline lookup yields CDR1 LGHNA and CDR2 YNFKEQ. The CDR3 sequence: CASSQDEGDYYEQYF. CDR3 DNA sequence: TGTGCCAGCAGCCAAGATGAAGGGGACTACTACGAGCAGTACTTC.

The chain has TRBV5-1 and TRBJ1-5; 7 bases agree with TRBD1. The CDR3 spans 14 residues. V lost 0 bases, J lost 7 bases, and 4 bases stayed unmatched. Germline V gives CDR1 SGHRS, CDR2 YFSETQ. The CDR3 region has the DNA TGCGCCAGCAGCTTGGAGGAGGGGGCGCAGCCCCAGCATTTT. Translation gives CASSLEEGAQPQHF.

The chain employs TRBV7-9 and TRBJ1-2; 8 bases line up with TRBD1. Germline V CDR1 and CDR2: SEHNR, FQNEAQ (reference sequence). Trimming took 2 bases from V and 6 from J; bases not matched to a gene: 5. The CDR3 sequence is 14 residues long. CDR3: CASSLQGAADGYTF. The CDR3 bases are TGTGCCAGCAGCTTACAGGGGGCTGCGGATGGCTACACCTTC.

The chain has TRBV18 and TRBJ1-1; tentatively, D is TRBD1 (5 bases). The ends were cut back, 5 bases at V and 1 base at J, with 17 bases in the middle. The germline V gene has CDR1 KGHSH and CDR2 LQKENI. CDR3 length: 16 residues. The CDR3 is CASSLDDSVGNTEAFF. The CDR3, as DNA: TGTGCCAGCTCATTAGACGACAGTGTTGGGAACACTGAAGCTTTCTTT.

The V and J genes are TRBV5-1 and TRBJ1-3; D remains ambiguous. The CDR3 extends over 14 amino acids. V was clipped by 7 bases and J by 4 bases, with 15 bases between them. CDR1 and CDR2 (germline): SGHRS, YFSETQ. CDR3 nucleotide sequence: TGCGCCAGCGCATTCGAATATCGGGGAAACACCATATATTTT. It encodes CASAFEYRGNTIYF.

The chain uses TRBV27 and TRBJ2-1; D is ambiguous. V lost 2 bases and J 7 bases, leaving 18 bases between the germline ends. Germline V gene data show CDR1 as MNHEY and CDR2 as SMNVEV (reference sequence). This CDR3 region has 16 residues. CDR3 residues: CASSLNQISALNEQFF. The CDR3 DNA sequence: TGTGCCAGCAGTTTAAATCAGATAAGCGCTCTTAATGAGCAGTTCTTC.

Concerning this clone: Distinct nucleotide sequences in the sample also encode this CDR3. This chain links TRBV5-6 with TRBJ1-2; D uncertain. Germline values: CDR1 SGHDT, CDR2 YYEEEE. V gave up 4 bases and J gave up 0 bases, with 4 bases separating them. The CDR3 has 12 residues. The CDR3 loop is CASSDSNYGYTF. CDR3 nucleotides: TGTGCCAGCAGCGACTCTAACTATGGCTACACCTTC.

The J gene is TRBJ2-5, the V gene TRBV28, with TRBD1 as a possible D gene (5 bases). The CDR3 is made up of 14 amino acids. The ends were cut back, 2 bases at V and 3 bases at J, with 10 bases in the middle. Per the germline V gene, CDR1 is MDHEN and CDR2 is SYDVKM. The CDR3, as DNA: TGTGCCAGCAGTTTAAGGGGTGTCGAAGAGACCCAGTACTTC. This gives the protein CASSLRGVEETQYF.

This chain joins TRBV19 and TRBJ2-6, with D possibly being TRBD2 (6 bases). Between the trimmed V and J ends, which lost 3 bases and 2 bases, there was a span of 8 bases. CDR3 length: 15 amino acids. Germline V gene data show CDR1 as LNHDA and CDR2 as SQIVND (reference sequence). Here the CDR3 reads CASSIWGAGANVLTF. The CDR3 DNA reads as TGTGCCAGTAGTATCTGGGGGGCTGGGGCCAACGTCCTGACTTTC.

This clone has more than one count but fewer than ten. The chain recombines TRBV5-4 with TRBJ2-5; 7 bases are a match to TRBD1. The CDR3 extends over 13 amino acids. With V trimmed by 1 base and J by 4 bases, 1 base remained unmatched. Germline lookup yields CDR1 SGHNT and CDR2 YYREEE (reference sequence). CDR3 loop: CASSLTGAETQYF. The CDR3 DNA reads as TGTGCCAGCAGCTTGACAGGGGCAGAGACCCAGTACTTC.

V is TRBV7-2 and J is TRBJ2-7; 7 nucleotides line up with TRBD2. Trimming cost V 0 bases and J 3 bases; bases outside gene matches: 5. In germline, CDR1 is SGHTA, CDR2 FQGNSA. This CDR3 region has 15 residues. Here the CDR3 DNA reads TGTGCCAGCAGCTTAGCGGAATTAGCGGGCTACGAGCAGTACTTC. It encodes CASSLAELAGYEQYF.

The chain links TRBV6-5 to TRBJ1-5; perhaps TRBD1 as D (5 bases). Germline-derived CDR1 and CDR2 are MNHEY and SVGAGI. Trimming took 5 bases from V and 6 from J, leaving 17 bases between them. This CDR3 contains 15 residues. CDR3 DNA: TGTGCCAGCAGTGGTGCTGGGGCGTCAGGTCAGCCCCAGCATTTT. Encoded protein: CASSGAGASGQPQHF.

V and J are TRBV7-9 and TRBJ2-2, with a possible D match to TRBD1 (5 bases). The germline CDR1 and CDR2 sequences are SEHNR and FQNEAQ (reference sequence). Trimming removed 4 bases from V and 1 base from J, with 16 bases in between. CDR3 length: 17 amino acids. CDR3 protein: CASSSTENPLNTGELFF. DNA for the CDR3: TGTGCCAGCAGCTCGACAGAGAACCCGCTGAACACCGGGGAGCTGTTTTTT.

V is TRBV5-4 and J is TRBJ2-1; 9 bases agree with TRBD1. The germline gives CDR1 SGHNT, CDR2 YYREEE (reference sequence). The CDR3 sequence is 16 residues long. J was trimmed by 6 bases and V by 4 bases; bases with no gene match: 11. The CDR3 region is CASSLAPGQGANEQFF. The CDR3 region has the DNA TGTGCCAGCAGCCTGGCCCCGGGACAGGGAGCCAATGAGCAGTTCTTC.

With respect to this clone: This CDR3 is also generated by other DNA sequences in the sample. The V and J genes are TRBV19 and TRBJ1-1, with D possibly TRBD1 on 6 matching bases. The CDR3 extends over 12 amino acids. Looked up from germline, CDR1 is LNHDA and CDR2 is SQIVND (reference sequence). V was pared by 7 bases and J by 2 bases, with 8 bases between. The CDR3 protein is CASKDRNTEAFF. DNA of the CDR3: TGTGCCAGTAAGGACAGAAACACTGAAGCTTTCTTT.

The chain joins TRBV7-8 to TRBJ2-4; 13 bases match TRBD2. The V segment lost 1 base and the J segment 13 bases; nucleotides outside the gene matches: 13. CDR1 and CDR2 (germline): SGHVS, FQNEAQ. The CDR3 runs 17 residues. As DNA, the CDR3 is TGTGCCAGCAGCTTAGGGGCCCGTACTAGCGGGAGGGCCGGACAGTACTTC. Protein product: CASSLGARTSGRAGQYF.